The T cell receptor beta chain under discussion was sequenced for a study of T cells of healthy individuals. TCRdb reprocessed the 5' RACE reads via MiXCR and lists one record per CDR3 protein. The sample includes about 96,000 distinct CDR3 sequences, under 20% of them seen just once. Germline assignment: CDR1 SEHNR and CDR2 FQNEAQ (reference sequence). V was pared by 5 bases and J by 5 bases, with 9 bases between. This CDR3 has 13 residues. The chain uses TRBV7-9 and TRBJ2-2; D remains unclear. The TCR was taken from a human donor in good health. CDR3 sequence reads: CASSVYSTGELFF. The DNA for the CDR3 is TGTGCCAGCAGCGTCTACAGTACCGGGGAGCTGTTTTTT.